This entry lists 19 T cell receptor beta chains sequenced from one sample in a study of blood T cell repertoires in COVID-19. Sequenced by immunoSEQ multiplex PCR; TCRdb stores in-frame clones only, minus some. Among 250,000 or so clones, around 84% were seen once, and the ten largest hold around 1.7%. Specimen: PBMCs or T cells enriched from blood (not recorded which). Source of these receptors: a man aged 40-49 years who had recovered from COVID-19.

The J gene is TRBJ2-2, the V gene TRBV29-1; a weak D match, TRBD2 (6 bases). This CDR3 is 15 amino acids long. CDR1 is SQVTM, CDR2 ANQGSEA, per germline. V shed 5 bases and J shed 3 bases, with 16 bases lying between them. The DNA of the CDR3 is TGCAGCGTTCTAATACGGGAGTGGTACACCGGGGAGCTGTTTTTT. It codes for CSVLIREWYTGELFF.

This chain uses TRBV29-1 with TRBJ1-4, with D possibly TRBD1 on 5 matching bases. The germline V gene has CDR1 SQVTM and CDR2 ANQGSEA. V was cut by 3 bases and J by 7 bases, with 12 bases left in between. This CDR3 comprises 13 residues. The chain's CDR3 is CSVDMGRGEKLFF. CDR3 coding DNA: TGCAGCGTTGATATGGGGAGGGGTGAAAAACTGTTTTTT. Using reference TRBV29-1 and TRBJ1-4 for the parts outside the CDR3, the full variable domain is SAVISQKPSRDICQRGTSLTIQCQVDSQVTMMFWYRQQPGQSLTLIATANQGSEATYESGFVIDKFPISRPNLTFSTLTVSNMSPEDSSIYLCSVDMGRGEKLFFGSGTQLSVL.

V usage is TRBV29-1 and J usage is TRBJ2-7; D unclear. CDR1 is SQVTM, CDR2 ANQGSEA, per germline. Trimming cost V 4 bases and J 7 bases, with 11 bases left between them. The CDR3 has 11 residues. CDR3 nucleotides: TGCAGCGTTGTGGCTAGATCAGAGCAGTACTTC. Its translation: CSVVARSEQYF.

The V gene is TRBV5-1, the J gene TRBJ2-2, with 9 bases identical to TRBD2. J lost 2 bases, V lost 0 bases, and 5 bases had no gene match. This CDR3 has 17 amino acids. CDR1 SGHRS and CDR2 YFSETQ come from the germline V gene. The CDR3 region is CASSLVASGVNTGELFF. CDR3 bases: TGCGCCAGCAGCTTGGTGGCTAGCGGGGTAAACACCGGGGAGCTGTTTTTT.

The chain links TRBV30 to TRBJ1-5; D is possibly TRBD1 (6 bases). The CDR3 totals 12 residues. The V end was cut by 7 bases, the J end by 4 bases, with 11 bases between. CDR1 and CDR2 from the germline V gene are GTSNPN and SVGIG (reference sequence). The CDR3 loop is CAFEQGNQPQHF. CDR3 coding DNA: TGTGCCTTCGAACAGGGAAATCAGCCCCAGCATTTT.

V and J are TRBV30 and TRBJ2-7, with TRBD2 as a possible D gene (6 bases). This CDR3 spans 15 amino acids. Trimming stripped 4 bases from V and 1 base from J, with 17 bases between. Germline V gene lookup returns CDR1 GTSNPN and CDR2 SVGIG (reference sequence). CDR3 region: CAWNFGVAESYEQYF. As DNA, the CDR3 is TGTGCCTGGAATTTTGGAGTAGCGGAATCCTACGAGCAGTACTTC. Supplemented by reference TRBV30 and TRBJ2-7, the full variable domain reads SQTIHQWPATLVQPVGSPLSLECTVEGTSNPNLYWYRQAAGRGLQLLFYSVGIGQISSEVPQNLSASRPQDRQFILSSKKLLLSDSGFYLCAWNFGVAESYEQYFGPGTRLTVT.

This chain joins TRBV7-9 and TRBJ1-2; tentative D call: TRBD1 (6 bases). Deletions cut 4 bases from V and 4 bases from J, with 10 bases between. The germline V gene encodes CDR1 SEHNR and CDR2 FQNEAQ (reference sequence). CDR3 length: 13 amino acids. CDR3 protein: CASSYTGSYGYTF. CDR3 in DNA: TGTGCCAGCAGCTATACAGGGTCCTATGGCTACACCTTC.

This chain links TRBV7-3 with TRBJ2-3; the match to TRBD2 covers 11 bases. The CDR3 has 16 residues. J gave up 1 base and V 6 bases, and 6 bases lay outside the gene matches. Germline-derived CDR1 and CDR2 are SGHTA and FQGTGA. CDR3 nucleotides: TGTGCCAGCAGTCAAGTGACTAGCGGGGGCACAGATACGCAGTATTTT. Protein: CASSQVTSGGTDTQYF.

V usage is TRBV5-1 and J usage is TRBJ2-1, with D unclear. The CDR3 spans 14 residues. The germline gives CDR1 SGHRS, CDR2 YFSETQ. Trimming stripped 0 bases from V and 4 bases from J, with 8 bases between. In nucleotides, the CDR3 is TGCGCCAGCAGCTTGGTCCCCCCGTACAATGAGCAGTTCTTC. Translation gives CASSLVPPYNEQFF.

The CDR3 is CASPLSKTGVVRTGELFF. CDR3 sequence (DNA): TGTGCCAGCCCATTGTCAAAAACAGGTGTTGTTCGCACCGGGGAGCTGTTTTTT. The chain recombines TRBV21-1 with TRBJ2-2; no DNA check was done on the table's D call, TRBD1. TRBV21-1 is flagged as a pseudogene. This CDR3 region has 18 residues.

V and J are TRBV5-4 and TRBJ2-1; possible D gene TRBD2, 5 bases. V lost 4 bases and J lost 7, with 9 bases in between. The germline V gene encodes CDR1 SGHNT and CDR2 YYREEE (reference sequence). The CDR3 loop spans 12 amino acids. CDR3 loop: CASSVDSNEQFF. The DNA of the CDR3 is TGTGCCAGCAGCGTGGACTCAAATGAGCAGTTCTTC. The whole variable domain, remainder taken from reference TRBV5-4 and TRBJ2-1, is ETGVTQSPTHLIKTRGQQVTLRCSSQSGHNTVSWYQQALGQGPQFIFQYYREEENGRGNFPPRFSGLQFPNYSSELNVNALELDDSALYLCASSVDSNEQFFGPGTRLTVL.

This clone was counted a few times. This sequence joins TRBV6-5 and TRBJ1-1, with 8 positions matching TRBD1. V trimming: 8 bases; J trimming: 2 bases; junction bases outside the gene matches: 4. The CDR3 length is 13 residues. CDR1 is MNHEY, CDR2 SVGAGI, per germline. In DNA form, the CDR3 reads TGTGCCAGCTCGGGACAGGATAACACTGAAGCTTTCTTT. Residues: CASSGQDNTEAFF.

This chain connects TRBV2 to TRBJ2-3; D is perhaps TRBD2 (5 bases). This CDR3 region has 17 residues. The ends were cut back, 4 bases at V and 2 bases at J, with 19 bases in the middle. Germline V lookup: CDR1 SNHLY, CDR2 FYNNEI. CDR3 DNA: TGTGCCAGCAGTGCGACTCACATACTAGTTTCCACAGATACGCAGTATTTT. Encoded protein: CASSATHILVSTDTQYF.

The chain couples TRBV30 to TRBJ2-6; tentative D call: TRBD1 (6 bases). The ends were cut back, 1 base at V and 2 bases at J, with 9 bases in the middle. CDR1 GTSNPN and CDR2 SVGIG come from the germline V gene (reference sequence). The length of the CDR3 is 15 residues. DNA of the CDR3: TGTGCCTGGAGTGGAGACAGGACTGGGGCCAACGTCCTGACTTTC. Translated: CAWSGDRTGANVLTF.

The chain joins TRBV7-8 to TRBJ1-1, with 11 bases aligning to TRBD1. The germline V gene has CDR1 SGHVS and CDR2 FQNEAQ. After removal of 3 bases from V and 1 base from J, the junction contained 1 base not matched to a gene. The CDR3 has 15 residues. The CDR3 loop reads CASSLGTGGNTEAFF. The DNA for the CDR3 is TGTGCCAGCAGCTTGGGGACAGGGGGGAACACTGAAGCTTTCTTT.

This clone was observed a handful of times. The V and J genes are TRBV3-1 (or the pseudogene TRBV3-2) and TRBJ1-3, with 8 bases identical to TRBD1. Germline assignment: CDR1 LGHDT and CDR2 YNNKEL (reference sequence). Germline trimming cut 4 bases from V and 4 bases from J; bases unmatched to any gene: 6. The CDR3 loop spans 15 amino acids. This chain's CDR3 is CASSRAGQGGNTIYF. In DNA form, the CDR3 reads TGTGCCAGCAGCCGAGCCGGACAGGGAGGAAACACCATATATTTT.

This chain uses TRBV7-2 with TRBJ2-5; maybe TRBD2 (6 bases). The CDR3 covers 16 residues. Germline V gene sequence: CDR1 SGHTA, CDR2 FQGNSA. Trimming left V 4 bases short and J 2 bases short, with 17 bases between. CDR3 in DNA: TGTGCCAGCAGCTCTTCCGGGGGTAGCTTACAAGAGACCCAGTACTTC. It yields the protein CASSSSGGSLQETQYF.

The rearrangement uses TRBV7-2 and TRBJ2-5, with 8 bases fitting TRBD2. The CDR3 is made up of 14 amino acids. After removal of 7 bases from V and 6 bases from J, the junction contained 10 bases not matched to a gene. The germline gives CDR1 SGHTA, CDR2 FQGNSA. The CDR3 region is CASTPGGLIKTQYF. In DNA, the CDR3 is TGTGCCAGCACCCCGGGAGGGCTAATAAAGACCCAGTACTTC.

This clone was picked up one time. The chain uses TRBV6-4 and TRBJ2-1; perhaps TRBD1 as D (6 bases). Trimming took off 5 bases at V and 5 bases at J, with 16 bases between the two ends. This CDR3 region has 15 residues. Looked up from germline, CDR1 is MRHNA and CDR2 is SNTAGT. DNA of the CDR3: TGTGCCAGCAGTCTACAGGGTCAGAATCACAATGAGCAGTTCTTC. It translates to CASSLQGQNHNEQFF.